This T cell receptor beta chain was sequenced in a study of shared clonotypes between healthy human individuals. Study outcomes and limitations: Sequencing depth was expected to influence donor clonotype sharing.

Points on this clone: Its antigen is currently unknown.

Trimming cost V 4 bases and J 6 bases, with 6 bases left between them. Looked up from germline, CDR1 is SGHNT and CDR2 is YYREEE (reference sequence). The CDR3 covers 11 residues. Naive CD8 cells lacked CD45RO, underwent positive selection for CCR7 and left out terminally differentiated effector memory CD45RA+ cells. Sequencing was performed with immunoSEQ multiplex PCR; in TCRdb, only in-frame clones are kept and a portion is missing. The table lists just over 2,000,000 clones, about 95% of them singletons. This sequence originates from a man aged 18-30 years in good health. The rearrangement joins TRBV5-4 to TRBJ2-3; D is uncertain. Sample: naive CD8+ T cells sorted from blood. CDR3 DNA sequence: TGTGCCAGCAGCCCTGGGGATACGCAGTATTTT. Translated: CASSPGDTQYF.